This T cell receptor beta chain was recovered during a study of early stage breast cancer tumors. For the study at large: About 80% of the 16 invasive tumors were ER+, PR+ and HER2-. Among around 12 ER+/PR+/HER2- tumors, eight were ductal, four lobular. About 10-fold was the mean read coverage per sample. Whole-study findings and limits: Commonly generated sequences made up most enriched TCRB sequences shared between patients.

Notes on this clone: Antigen: not known.

Produced via immunoSEQ multiplex PCR; TCRdb's table is partial and in-frame only. The data show tens of thousands of clones, approximately 72% seen once. The V gene lost 2 bases and the J gene lost 4 bases, with 10 bases spanning the gap. The germline CDR1 and CDR2 sequences are SQVTM and ANQGSEA. The CDR3 sequence is 13 residues long. The rearrangement uses TRBV29-1 and TRBJ2-3; D is possibly TRBD1 or TRBD2 (6 bases each). The sequence was obtained from a person between 45 and 65 years old with breast cancer. The sample was blood. The CDR3 bases are TGCAGCGTTGAAAAGGGGGGCGCAGATACGCAGTATTTT. Its protein is CSVEKGGADTQYF.